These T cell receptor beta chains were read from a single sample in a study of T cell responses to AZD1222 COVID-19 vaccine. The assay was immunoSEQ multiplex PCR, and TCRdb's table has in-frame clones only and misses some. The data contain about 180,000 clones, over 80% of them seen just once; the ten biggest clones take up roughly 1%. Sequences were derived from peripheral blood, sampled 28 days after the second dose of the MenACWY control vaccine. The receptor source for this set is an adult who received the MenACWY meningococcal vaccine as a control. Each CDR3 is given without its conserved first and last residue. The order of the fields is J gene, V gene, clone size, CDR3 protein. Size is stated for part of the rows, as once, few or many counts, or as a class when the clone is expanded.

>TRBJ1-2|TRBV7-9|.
ASSLARVYGYT
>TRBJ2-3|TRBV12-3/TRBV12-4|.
ANKRGSTDTQY
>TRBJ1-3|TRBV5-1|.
ASRAGTGDLVAGNTIY
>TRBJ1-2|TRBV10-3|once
AISTGNWGYT
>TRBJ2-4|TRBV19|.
ASSSDRGQIQY
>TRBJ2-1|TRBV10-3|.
AINPGLVPSNEQF
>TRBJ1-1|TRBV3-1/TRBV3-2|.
ASSQGGGTEAF
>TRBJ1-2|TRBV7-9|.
ASRYGGAYGYT
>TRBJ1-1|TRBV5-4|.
ASSPQGGRAEAF
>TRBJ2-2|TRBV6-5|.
ASNRQMNTGELF
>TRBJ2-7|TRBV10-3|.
AIRSDRSSYEQY
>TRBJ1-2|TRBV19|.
ASSIVGTLGRGYT
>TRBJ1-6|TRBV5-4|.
ASSWDRQNSPLH
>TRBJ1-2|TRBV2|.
ASSEGQGVGGYT
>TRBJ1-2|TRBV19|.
ASSIGQAYGYT
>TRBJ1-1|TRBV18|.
ASSPRVTEAF
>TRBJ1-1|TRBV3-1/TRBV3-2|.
ASSQGGGGRAF
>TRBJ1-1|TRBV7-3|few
ASSSSGGLNTEAF
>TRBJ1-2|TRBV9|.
ASSESVRGTYGYT
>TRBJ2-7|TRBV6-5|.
ASRDSVFQQY
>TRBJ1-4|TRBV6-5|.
ASRGDLREKLF
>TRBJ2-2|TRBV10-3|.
AIKAGNTGELF
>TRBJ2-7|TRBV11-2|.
ASSLEATVSYEQY
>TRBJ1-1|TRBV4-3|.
ASSQVEQTNTEAF
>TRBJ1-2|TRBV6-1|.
ASSEARVRVAYGYT
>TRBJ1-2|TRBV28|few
ASSWSGAYGYT
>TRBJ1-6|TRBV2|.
ASSGDIGSPLH
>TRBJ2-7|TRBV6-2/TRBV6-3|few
ASSYALANWGSYEQY
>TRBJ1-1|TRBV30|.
AWSTRTYRKKAF
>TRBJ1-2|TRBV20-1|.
SATGAYGYT
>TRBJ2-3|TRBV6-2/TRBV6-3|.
ASSSPGQRNPDTQY
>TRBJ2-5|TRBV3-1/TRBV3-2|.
ASSQGAGGFQETQY
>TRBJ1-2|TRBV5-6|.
ASSRIYGYT
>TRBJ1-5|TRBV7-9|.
ASSLGSVNQPQH
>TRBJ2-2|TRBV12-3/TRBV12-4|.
ASSPRQGRELF
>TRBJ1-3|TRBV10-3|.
AITPDSNSGNTIY
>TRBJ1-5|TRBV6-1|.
ASSEAAGGNWGNQPQH
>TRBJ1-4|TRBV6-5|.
ASSFWPATNEKLF
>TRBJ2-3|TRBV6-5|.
ASSYGHSTDTQY
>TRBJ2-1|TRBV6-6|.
ASRLTGANEQF
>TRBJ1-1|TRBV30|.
AWSPGGGGENTEAF
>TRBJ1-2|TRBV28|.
ASSLGRGGPNYGYT
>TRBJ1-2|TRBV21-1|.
ASSAKGEPGTGENYGYT
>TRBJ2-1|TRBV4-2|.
ASSQGPGLADEPHGQF
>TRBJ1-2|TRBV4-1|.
ASSQWTGSYGYT
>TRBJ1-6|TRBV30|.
AWGDLNSRASPLH
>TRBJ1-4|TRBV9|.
ASSVDPGTPPEKLF
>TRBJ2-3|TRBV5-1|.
ASSLGPTSGGFNTQY
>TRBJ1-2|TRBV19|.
ASSYAGAIYGYT
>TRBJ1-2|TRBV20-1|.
SASGRGGYGYT
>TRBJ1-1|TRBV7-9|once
ASSREKGLGTEAF
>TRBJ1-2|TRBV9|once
ASSPGHSNYGYT
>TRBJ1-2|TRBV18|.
ASSTAGTGGLGGYT
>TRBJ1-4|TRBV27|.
ASSFLRQGGEKLF
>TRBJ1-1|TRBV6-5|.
ASSSTEGQWNTEAF